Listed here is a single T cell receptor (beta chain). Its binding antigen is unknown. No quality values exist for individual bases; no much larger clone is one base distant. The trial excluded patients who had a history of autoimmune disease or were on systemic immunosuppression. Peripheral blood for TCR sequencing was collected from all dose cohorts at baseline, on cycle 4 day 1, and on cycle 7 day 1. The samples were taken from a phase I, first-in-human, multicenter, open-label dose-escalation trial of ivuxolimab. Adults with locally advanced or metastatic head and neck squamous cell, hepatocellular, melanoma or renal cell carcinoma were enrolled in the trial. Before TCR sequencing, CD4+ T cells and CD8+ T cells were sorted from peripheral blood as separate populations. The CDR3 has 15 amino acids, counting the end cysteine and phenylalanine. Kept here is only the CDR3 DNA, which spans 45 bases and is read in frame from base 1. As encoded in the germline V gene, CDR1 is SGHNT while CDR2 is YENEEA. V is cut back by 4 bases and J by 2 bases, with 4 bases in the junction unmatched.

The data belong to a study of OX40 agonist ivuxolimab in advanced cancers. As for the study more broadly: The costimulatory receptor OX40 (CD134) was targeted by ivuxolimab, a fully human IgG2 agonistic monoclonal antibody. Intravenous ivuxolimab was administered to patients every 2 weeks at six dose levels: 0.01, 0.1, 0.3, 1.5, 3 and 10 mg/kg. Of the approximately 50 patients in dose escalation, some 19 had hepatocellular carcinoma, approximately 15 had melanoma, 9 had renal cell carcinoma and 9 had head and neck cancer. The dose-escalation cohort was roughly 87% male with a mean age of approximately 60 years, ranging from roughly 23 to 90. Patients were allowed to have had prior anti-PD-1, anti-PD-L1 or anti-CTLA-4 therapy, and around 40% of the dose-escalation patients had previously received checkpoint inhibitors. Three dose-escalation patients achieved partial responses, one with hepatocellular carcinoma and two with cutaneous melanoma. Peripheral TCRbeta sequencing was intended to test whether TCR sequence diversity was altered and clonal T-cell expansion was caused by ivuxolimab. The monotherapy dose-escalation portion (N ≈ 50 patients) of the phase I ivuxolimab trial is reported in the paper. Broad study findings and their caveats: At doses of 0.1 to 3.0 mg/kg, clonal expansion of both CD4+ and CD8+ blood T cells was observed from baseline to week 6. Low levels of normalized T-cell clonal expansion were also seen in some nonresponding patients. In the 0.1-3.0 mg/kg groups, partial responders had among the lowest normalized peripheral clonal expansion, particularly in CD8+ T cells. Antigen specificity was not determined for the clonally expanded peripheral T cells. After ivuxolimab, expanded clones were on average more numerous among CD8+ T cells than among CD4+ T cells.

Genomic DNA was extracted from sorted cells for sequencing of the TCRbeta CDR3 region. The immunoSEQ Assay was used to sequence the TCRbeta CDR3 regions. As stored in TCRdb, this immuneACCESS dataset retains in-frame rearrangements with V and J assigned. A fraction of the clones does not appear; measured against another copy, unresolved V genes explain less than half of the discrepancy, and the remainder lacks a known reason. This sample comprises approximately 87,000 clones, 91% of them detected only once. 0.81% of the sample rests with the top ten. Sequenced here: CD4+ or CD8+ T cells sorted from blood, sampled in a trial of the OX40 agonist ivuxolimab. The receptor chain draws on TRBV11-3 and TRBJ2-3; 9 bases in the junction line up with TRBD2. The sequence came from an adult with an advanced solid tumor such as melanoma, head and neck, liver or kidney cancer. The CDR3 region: CASSWAGGPTDTQYF. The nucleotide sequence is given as TGTGCCAGCAGCTGGGCGGGAGGGCCCACAGATACGCAGTATTTT.